This TCR beta chain came from a study of blood T cell repertoires in COVID-19. The overall study: COVID-19 samples from acute and convalescent phases originated in the United States, Italy and Spain. PBMCs, B-cell-depleted T cells, or T cells were the source of the cDNA or gDNA that made up the material.

Original handling: How many nucleated cells were present was estimated from reference gene primer amplification. Generated by immunoSEQ multiplex PCR, the TCRdb table keeps only in-frame clones and is missing some. V and J calls and clone size are given by that table; D and trimming were obtained from the DNA. The sample lists 100,000 to 150,000 clones; around 90% were seen once. The V segment lost 6 bases and the J segment 7 bases; nucleotides outside the gene matches: 10. The germline CDR1 and CDR2 sequences are SGHTA and FQGNSA. The CDR3 has 15 residues. The chain carries TRBV7-2 and TRBJ2-7; 12 bases fit TRBD2. The TCR comes from a human donor in a cohort sampled during active COVID-19. Sequencing input: peripheral blood. The CDR3 DNA reads as TGTGCCAGCAGTATCCGACTAGCGGGAGTAGGAGAGCAGTACTTC. As protein: CASSIRLAGVGEQYF.